Listed here are 5 T cell receptor beta chains from one sample, sequenced in a study of shared clonotypes between healthy human individuals. As defined, naive CD8 cells were CD45RO-negative and positively selected for CCR7, with terminally differentiated effector memory CD45RA+ cells excluded. Libraries were prepared by immunoSEQ multiplex PCR; TCRdb keeps only in-frame clonotypes and omits some of them. The sample lists some 2.1 million clones, about 95% occurring once. Sequencing used naive CD8+ T cells sorted from blood. All receptors derive from a man aged 18 to 35 in good health.

On this clone itself: At one boundary the junction diverges from the germline segment, which might be a read error. The J gene is TRBJ1-3, the V gene TRBV9, with D hard to call. The CDR3 covers 12 residues. CDR1 is SGDLS and CDR2 is YYNGEE in the germline V gene. CDR3 in amino acids: CARSGVSNTIYF. As DNA, the CDR3 is TGTGCCAGAAGCGGCGTGTCAAACACCATATATTTT.

The chain combines TRBV13 with TRBJ1-1; tentatively, D is TRBD1 (6 bases). The CDR3 has 13 residues. With 5 bases removed from V and 6 bases from J, the gap between germline ends came to 13 bases. Per germline, CDR1 PRHDT and CDR2 FYEKMQ (reference sequence). The CDR3 loop is CASSPTGYAEAFF. CDR3 nucleotide sequence: TGTGCCAGCAGCCCGACAGGTTACGCTGAAGCTTTCTTT. Full variable domain (missing parts from reference TRBV13 and TRBJ1-1): AAGVIQSPRHLIKEKRETATLKCYPIPRHDTVYWYQQGPGQDPQFLISFYEKMQSDKGSIPDRFSAQQFSDYHSELNMSSLELGDSALYFCASSPTGYAEAFFGQGTRLTVV.

The V and J genes are TRBV21-1 and TRBJ2-3; the table's D call TRBD2 went unverified against the DNA. TRBV21-1 is listed as a pseudogene. The CDR3 has 17 residues. The CDR3 coding sequence is TGTGCCAGCAGCGACAACCCCGCGGGACCCAGCACAGATACGCAGTATTTT. Translated, it gives CASSDNPAGPSTDTQYF.

The chain has TRBV19 and TRBJ1-1, with D unresolved. From germline, CDR1 is LNHDA and CDR2 SQIVND (reference sequence). This CDR3 has 13 residues. The V end was cut by 3 bases, the J end by 1 base, with 6 bases between. CDR3 in DNA: TGTGCCAGTAGTATTGAGAAGAACACTGAAGCTTTCTTT. Protein product: CASSIEKNTEAFF.

The chain has TRBV6-6 and TRBJ2-7; D might be TRBD2 (5 bases). This CDR3 has 12 amino acids. Per the germline V gene, CDR1 is MNHNY and CDR2 is SVGAGI (reference sequence). Trimming took 5 bases from V and 7 from J, leaving 12 bases between them. The CDR3 reads CASSHVPGEQYF. The CDR3 DNA reads TGTGCCAGCAGTCACGTTCCGGGGGAGCAGTACTTC.